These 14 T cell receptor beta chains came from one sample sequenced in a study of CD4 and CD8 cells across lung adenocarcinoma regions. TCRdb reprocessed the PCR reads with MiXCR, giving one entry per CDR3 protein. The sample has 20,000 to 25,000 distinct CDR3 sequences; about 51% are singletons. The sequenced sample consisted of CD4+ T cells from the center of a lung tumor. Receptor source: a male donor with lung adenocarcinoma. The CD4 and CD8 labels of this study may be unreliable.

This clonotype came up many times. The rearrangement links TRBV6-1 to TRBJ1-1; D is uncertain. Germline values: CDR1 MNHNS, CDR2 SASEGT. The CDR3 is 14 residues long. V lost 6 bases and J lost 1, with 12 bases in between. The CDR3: CASSSSFSNTEAFF. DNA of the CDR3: TGTGCCAGCAGCTCAAGTTTTTCGAACACTGAAGCTTTCTTT.

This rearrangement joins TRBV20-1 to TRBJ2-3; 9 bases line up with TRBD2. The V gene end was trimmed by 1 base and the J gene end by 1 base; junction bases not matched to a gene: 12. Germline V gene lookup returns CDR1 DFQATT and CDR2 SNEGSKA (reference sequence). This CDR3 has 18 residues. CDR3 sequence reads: CSARGLAGFLTGTDTQYF. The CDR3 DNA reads TGCAGTGCTAGAGGTCTAGCGGGATTTCTTACTGGCACAGATACGCAGTATTTT.

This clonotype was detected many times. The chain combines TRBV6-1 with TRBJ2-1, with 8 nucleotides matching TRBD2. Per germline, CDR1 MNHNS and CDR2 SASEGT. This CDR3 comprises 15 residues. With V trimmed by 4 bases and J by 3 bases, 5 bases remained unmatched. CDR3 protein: CASSATSGNYNEQFF. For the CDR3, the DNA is TGTGCCAGCAGTGCCACTAGCGGAAACTACAATGAGCAGTTCTTC.

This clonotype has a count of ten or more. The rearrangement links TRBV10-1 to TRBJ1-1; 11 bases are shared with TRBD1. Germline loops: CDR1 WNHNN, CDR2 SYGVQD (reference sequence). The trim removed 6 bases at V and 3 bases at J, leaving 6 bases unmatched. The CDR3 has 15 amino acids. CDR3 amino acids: CASSPGQGADTEAFF. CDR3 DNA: TGCGCCAGCAGCCCCGGACAGGGGGCGGACACTGAAGCTTTCTTT.

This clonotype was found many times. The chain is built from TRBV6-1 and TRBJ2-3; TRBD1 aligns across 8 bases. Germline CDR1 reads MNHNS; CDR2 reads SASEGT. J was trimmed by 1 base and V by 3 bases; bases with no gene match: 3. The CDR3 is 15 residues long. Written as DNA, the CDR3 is TGTGCCAGCAGTGATCCGACAGGGGGCACAGATACGCAGTATTTT. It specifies CASSDPTGGTDTQYF.

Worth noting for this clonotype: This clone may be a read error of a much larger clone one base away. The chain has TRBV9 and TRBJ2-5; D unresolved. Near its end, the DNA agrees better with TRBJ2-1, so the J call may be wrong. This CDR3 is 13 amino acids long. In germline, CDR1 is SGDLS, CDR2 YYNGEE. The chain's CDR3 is CASSVWGCNEQFF. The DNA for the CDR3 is TGTGCCAGCAGCGTCTGGGGATGCAATGAGCAGTTCTTC.

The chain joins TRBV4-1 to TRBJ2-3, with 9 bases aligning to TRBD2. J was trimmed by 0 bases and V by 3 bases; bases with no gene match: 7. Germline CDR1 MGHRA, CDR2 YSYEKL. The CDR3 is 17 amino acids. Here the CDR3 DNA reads TGCGCCAGCAGCCACCGACTAGCGGCAACTAGCACAGATACGCAGTATTTT. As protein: CASSHRLAATSTDTQYF.

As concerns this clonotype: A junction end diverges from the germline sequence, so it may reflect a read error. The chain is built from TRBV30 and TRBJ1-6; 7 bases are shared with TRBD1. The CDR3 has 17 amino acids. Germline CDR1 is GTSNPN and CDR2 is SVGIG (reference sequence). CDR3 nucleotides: TGTGCCTCGAGTCAAACAGGGGATAGCTCCTATAATTCACCCCTCCACTTT. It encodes CASSQTGDSSYNSPLHF. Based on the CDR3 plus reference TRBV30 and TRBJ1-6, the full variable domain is SQTIHQWPATLVQPVGSPLSLECTVEGTSNPNLYWYRQAAGRGLQLLFYSVGIGQISSEVPQNLSASRPQDRQFILSSKKLLLSDSGFYLCASSQTGDSSYNSPLHFGNGTRLTVT.

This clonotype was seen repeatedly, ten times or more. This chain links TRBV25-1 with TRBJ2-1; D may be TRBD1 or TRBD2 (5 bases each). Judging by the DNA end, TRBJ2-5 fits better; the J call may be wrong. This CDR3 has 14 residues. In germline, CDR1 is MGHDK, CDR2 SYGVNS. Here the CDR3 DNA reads TGTGCCAGCAGTGAATCTGCAGGGACAGAGACCCAGTACTTC. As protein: CASSESAGTETQYF.

The CDR3 DNA is TGTGCCAGCCAGGGGGGGCGATTTTCCGGGGAGCAGTACTTC. Translated, it gives CASQGGRFSGEQYF. The chain combines TRBV6-1 with TRBJ2-2; D may correspond to TRBD1 or TRBD2 (7 bases each). The DNA end is a closer match to TRBJ2-7, so the J assignment may be wrong. CDR3 size: 14 residues. Germline V gives CDR1 MNHNS, CDR2 SASEGT.

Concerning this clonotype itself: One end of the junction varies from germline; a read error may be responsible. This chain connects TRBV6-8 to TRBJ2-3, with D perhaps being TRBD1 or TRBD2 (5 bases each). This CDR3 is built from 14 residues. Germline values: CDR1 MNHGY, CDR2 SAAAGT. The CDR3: CRGWGMCAKNMQYF. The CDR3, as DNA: TGCCGCGGCTGGGGGATGTGCGCCAAAAACATGCAGTATTTT.

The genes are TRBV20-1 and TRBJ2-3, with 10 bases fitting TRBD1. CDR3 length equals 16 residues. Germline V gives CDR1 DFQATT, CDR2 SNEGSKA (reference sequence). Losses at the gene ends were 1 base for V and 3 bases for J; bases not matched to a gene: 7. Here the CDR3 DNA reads TGCAGTGCTAGAGGGGATGGGGACAGGGGAACAGATACGCAGTATTTT. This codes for CSARGDGDRGTDTQYF.

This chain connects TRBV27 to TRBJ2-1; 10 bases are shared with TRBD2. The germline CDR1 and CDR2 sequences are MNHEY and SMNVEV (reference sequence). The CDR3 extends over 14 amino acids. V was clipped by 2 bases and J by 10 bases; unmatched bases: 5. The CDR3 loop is CASSLGSGRNEQFF. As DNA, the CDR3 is TGTGCCAGCAGTTTAGGTAGCGGGAGGAACGAGCAGTTCTTC.

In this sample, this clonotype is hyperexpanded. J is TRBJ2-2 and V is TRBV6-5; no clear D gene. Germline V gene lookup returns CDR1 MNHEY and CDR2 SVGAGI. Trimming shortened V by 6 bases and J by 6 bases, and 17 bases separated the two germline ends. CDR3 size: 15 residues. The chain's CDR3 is CASRLQSGIPGELFF. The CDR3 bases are TGTGCCAGCAGACTCCAGTCCGGAATTCCCGGGGAGCTGTTTTTT.